This is a list of T cell receptor beta chains from one sample in a study of identical twins. MiXCR, applied by TCRdb to the 5' RACE reads, yields one record per CDR3 protein. The sample lists approximately 630,000 distinct CDR3 sequences, 7% to 7.5% occurring once. These data also featured in a second study, about yellow fever vaccine responses in identical twins.

The sequencing sample was made of PBMCs. The receptors stem from a woman aged 18-30 years in good health. Each CDR3 is given with its conserved first and last residue. Each record gives: V gene, D gene, clone size, J gene, CDR3 protein, CDR3 DNA. A D gene is named only where the DNA matches it firmly. Size values are once, few and many counts, or a class for expanded clones, and some rows have none.

V gene: TRBV12-3/TRBV12-4
D gene: TRBD1
clone size: many
J gene: TRBJ2-5
CDR3 protein: CASSWGQGVRETQYF
CDR3 DNA: TGTGCCAGCAGTTGGGGACAGGGGGTTAGAGAGACCCAGTACTTC

V gene: TRBV7-6
D gene: -
clone size: -
J gene: TRBJ2-6
CDR3 protein: CASGSSGANVLTF
CDR3 DNA: TGTGCCAGCGGCAGCTCTGGGGCCAACGTCCTGACTTTC

V gene: TRBV29-1
D gene: TRBD2
clone size: many
J gene: TRBJ2-1
CDR3 protein: CSVEDWTSGNEQFF
CDR3 DNA: TGCAGCGTTGAAGATTGGACTAGCGGCAATGAGCAGTTCTTC

V gene: TRBV3-1
D gene: -
clone size: -
J gene: TRBJ1-1
CDR3 protein: CASSQLGEGTEAFF
CDR3 DNA: TGTGCCAGCAGCCAACTAGGGGAGGGCACTGAAGCTTTCTTT

V gene: TRBV11-2
D gene: TRBD2
clone size: few
J gene: TRBJ2-5
CDR3 protein: CASSLERWLAGGETQYF
CDR3 DNA: TGTGCCAGCAGCTTAGAGAGATGGCTAGCGGGAGGGGAGACCCAGTACTTC

V gene: TRBV15
D gene: TRBD1
clone size: -
J gene: TRBJ1-4
CDR3 protein: CATSSPDRVNEKLFF
CDR3 DNA: TGTGCCACCAGCAGCCCAGACAGGGTGAATGAAAAACTGTTTTTT

V gene: TRBV18
D gene: TRBD1
clone size: -
J gene: TRBJ2-7
CDR3 protein: CASSPPTGAYEQYF
CDR3 DNA: TGTGCCAGCTCACCACCAACAGGGGCCTACGAGCAGTACTTC

V gene: TRBV5-8
D gene: TRBD1
clone size: few
J gene: TRBJ2-3
CDR3 protein: CASSLGPTGQRTDTQYF
CDR3 DNA: TGTGCCAGCAGCTTGGGCCCAACGGGACAGCGCACAGATACGCAGTATTTT

V gene: TRBV6-1
D gene: TRBD1
clone size: -
J gene: TRBJ1-1
CDR3 protein: CASSDQGAQSTEAFF
CDR3 DNA: TGTGCCAGCAGTGACCAGGGGGCGCAGAGCACTGAAGCTTTCTTT

V gene: TRBV20-1
D gene: -
clone size: -
J gene: TRBJ1-1
CDR3 protein: CSARDWGAFF
CDR3 DNA: TGCAGTGCTAGGGATTGGGGAGCTTTCTTT

V gene: TRBV6-4
D gene: TRBD2
clone size: -
J gene: TRBJ2-1
CDR3 protein: CASSPGLAGFGDEQFF
CDR3 DNA: TGTGCCAGCAGTCCCGGACTAGCGGGATTCGGGGATGAGCAGTTCTTC

V gene: TRBV9
D gene: -
clone size: few
J gene: TRBJ1-1
CDR3 protein: CASSPGGASTEAFF
CDR3 DNA: TGTGCCAGCAGCCCCGGGGGGGCAAGCACTGAAGCTTTCTTT

V gene: TRBV3-1
D gene: -
clone size: few
J gene: TRBJ2-1
CDR3 protein: CASSRPGFIVGLLF
CDR3 DNA: TGTGCCAGCAGCCGCCCAGGGTTCATAGTCGGGCTACTCTTC